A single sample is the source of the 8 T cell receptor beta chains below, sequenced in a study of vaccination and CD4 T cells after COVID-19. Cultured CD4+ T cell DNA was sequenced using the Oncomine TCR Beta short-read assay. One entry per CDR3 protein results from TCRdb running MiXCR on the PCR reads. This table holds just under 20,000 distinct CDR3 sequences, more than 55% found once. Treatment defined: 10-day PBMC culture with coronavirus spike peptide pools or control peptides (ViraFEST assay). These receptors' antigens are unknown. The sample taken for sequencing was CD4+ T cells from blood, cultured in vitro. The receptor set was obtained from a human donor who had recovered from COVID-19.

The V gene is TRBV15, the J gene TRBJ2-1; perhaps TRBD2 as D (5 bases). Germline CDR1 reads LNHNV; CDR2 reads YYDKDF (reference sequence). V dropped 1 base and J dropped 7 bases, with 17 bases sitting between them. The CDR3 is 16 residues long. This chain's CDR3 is CATSRAASVAWNEQFF. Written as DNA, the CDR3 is TGTGCCACCAGCAGAGCCGCTTCGGTAGCGTGGAATGAGCAGTTCTTC.

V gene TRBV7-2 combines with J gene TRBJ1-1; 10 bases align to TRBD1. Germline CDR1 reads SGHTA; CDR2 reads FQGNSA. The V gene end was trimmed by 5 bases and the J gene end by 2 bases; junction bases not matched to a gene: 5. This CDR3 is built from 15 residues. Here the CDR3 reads CASSDRGLANTEAFF. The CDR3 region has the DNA TGTGCCAGCAGCGACAGGGGGCTTGCAAACACTGAAGCTTTCTTT.

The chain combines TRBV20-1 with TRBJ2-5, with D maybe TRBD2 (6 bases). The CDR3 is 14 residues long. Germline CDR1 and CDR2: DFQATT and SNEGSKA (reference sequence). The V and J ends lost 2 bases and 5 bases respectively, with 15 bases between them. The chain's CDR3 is CSARKRASVETQYF. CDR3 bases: TGCAGTGCTAGAAAGCGGGCGAGCGTCGAGACCCAGTACTTC.

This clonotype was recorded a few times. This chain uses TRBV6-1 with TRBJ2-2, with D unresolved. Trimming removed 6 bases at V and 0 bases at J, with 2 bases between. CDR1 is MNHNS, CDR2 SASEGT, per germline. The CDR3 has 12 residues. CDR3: CASRPNTGELFF. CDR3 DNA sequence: TGTGCCAGCAGACCGAACACCGGGGAGCTGTTTTTT.

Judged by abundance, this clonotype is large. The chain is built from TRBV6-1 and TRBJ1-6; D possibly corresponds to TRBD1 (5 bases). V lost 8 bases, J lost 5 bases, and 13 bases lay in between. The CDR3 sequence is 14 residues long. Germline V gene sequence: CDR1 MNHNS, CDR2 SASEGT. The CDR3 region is CASQGRPNNSPLHF. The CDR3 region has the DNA TGTGCCAGCCAGGGAAGACCCAATAATTCACCCCTCCACTTT.

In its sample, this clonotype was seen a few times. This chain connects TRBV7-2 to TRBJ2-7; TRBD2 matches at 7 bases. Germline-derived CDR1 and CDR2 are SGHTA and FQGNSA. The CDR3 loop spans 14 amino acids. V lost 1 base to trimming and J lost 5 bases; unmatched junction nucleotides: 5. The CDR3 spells CASSLDGGVNEQYF. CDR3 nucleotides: TGTGCCAGCAGCTTAGATGGGGGGGTCAACGAGCAGTACTTC.

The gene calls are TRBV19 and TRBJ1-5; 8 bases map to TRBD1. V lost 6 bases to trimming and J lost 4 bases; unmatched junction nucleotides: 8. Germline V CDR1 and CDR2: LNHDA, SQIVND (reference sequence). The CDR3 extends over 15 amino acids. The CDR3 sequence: CASRTGDRPNQPQHF. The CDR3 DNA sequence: TGTGCCAGTAGAACGGGGGACAGGCCAAATCAGCCCCAGCATTTT.

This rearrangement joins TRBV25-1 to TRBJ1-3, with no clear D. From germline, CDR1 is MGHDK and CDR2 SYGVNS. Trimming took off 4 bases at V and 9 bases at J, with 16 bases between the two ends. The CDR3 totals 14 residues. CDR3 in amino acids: CASSGRAGVGTIYF. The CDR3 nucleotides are TGTGCCAGCAGTGGACGGGCCGGGGTTGGCACCATATATTTT.